This T cell receptor beta chain was recovered during a study of identical twins. Study-level findings and limits: Carriage of fewer insertions was seen in abundant cord blood beta clonotypes, whereas memory repertoires showed none.

Donors were all healthy Caucasians. This clonotype was detected many times. Its matching antigen is unknown. Germline CDR1 and CDR2: SGHDT and YYEEEE. The CDR3 has 14 residues. Trimming at V came to 4 bases and at J to 3 bases, leaving 6 bases not matched to a gene. cDNA carried unique molecular identifiers, and a universal primer site was added by template switching. TCRdb analysed the 5' RACE reads with MiXCR anew, one entry per CDR3 protein. This table has around 290,000 distinct CDR3 sequences, nearly 9.5% appearing once. The same sample was also studied in work on yellow fever vaccine responses in identical twins.

Sample: CD8+ T cells sorted from blood. J is TRBJ2-5 and V is TRBV5-6, with 7 bases lining up with TRBD2. The TCR was taken from a woman between 18 and 29 years old in good health. The CDR3 nucleotides read TGTGCCAGCAGCGGGAGGGCAGAGGAAGAGACCCAGTACTTC. Amino acid sequence: CASSGRAEEETQYF. Full variable domain (rest looked up from reference TRBV5-6 and TRBJ2-5): DAGVTQSPTHLIKTRGQQVTLRCSPKSGHDTVSWYQQALGQGPQFIFQYYEEEERQRGNFPDRFSGHQFPNYSSELNVNALLLGDSALYLCASSGRAEEETQYFGPGTRLLVL.